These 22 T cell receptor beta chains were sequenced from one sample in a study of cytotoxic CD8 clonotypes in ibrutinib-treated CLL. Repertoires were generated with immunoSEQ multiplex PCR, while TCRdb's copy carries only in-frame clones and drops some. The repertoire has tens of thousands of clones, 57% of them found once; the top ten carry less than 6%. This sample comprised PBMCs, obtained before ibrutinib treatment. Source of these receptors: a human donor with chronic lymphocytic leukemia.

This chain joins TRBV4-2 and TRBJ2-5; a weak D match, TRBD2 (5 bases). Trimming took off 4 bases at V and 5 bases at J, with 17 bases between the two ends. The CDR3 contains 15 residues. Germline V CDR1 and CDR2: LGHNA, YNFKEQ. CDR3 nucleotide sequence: TGTGCCAGCAGCCCCGAGGGTAGGCTGGGCGAGACCCAGTACTTC. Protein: CASSPEGRLGETQYF.

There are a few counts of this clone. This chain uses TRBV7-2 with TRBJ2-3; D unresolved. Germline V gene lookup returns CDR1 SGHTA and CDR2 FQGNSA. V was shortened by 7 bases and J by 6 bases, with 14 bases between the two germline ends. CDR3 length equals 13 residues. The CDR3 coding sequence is TGTGCCAGCACCTCACACCCCCCCGATACGCAGTATTTT. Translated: CASTSHPPDTQYF.

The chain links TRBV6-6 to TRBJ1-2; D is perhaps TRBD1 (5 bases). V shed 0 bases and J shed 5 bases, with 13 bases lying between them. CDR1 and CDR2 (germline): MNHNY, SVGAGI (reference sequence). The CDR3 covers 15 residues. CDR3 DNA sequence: TGTGCCAGCAGTTACTCGAGTCGGGGGGAGTATGGCTACACCTTC. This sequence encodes CASSYSSRGEYGYTF.

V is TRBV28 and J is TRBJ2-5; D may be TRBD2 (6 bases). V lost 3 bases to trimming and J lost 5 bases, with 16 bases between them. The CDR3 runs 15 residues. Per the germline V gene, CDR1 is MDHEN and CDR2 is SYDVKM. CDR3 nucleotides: TGTGCCAGCAGTTTTGGGTCTAGCGCCGGGGAGACCCAGTACTTC. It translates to CASSFGSSAGETQYF.

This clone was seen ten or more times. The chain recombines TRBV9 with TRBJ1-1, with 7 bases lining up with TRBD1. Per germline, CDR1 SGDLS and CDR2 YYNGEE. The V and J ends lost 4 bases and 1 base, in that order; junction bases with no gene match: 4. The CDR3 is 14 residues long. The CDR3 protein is CASSPRQGNTEAFF. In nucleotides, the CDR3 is TGTGCCAGCAGCCCGCGACAGGGGAACACTGAAGCTTTCTTT.

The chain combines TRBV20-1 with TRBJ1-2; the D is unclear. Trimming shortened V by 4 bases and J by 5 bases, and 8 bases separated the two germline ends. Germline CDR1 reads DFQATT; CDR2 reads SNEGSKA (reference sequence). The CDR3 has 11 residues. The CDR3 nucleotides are TGCAGTGCTACGACCCGATATGGCTACACCTTC. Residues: CSATTRYGYTF.

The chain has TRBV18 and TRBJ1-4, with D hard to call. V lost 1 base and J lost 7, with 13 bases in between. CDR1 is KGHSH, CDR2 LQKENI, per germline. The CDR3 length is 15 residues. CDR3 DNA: TGTGCCAGCTCACCACGTACGGGGAAGGGTGAAAAACTGTTTTTT. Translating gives CASSPRTGKGEKLFF.

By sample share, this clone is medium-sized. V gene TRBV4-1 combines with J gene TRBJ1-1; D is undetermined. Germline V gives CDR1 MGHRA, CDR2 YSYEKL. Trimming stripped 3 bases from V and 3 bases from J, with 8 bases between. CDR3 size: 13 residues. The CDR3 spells CASSQGPYTEAFF. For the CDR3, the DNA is TGCGCCAGCAGCCAGGGTCCCTACACTGAAGCTTTCTTT.

CDR3 bases: TGTGCCAGCAGTTACGCCGGGAATTACAATGAGCAGTTCTTC. Translation: CASSYAGNYNEQFF. The chain links TRBV6-5 to TRBJ2-1; maybe TRBD2 (5 bases). CDR1 is MNHEY and CDR2 is SVGAGI in the germline V gene. This CDR3 has 14 amino acids. Trimming cost V 2 bases and J 4 bases, with 9 bases left between them.

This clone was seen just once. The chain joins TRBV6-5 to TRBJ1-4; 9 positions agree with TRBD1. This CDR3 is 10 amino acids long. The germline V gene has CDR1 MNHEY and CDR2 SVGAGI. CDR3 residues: CGTGVEKLFF. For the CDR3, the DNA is TGTGGGACAGGGGTTGAAAAACTGTTTTTT.

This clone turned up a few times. For the CDR3, the DNA is TGTGCCAGCTCAGGGGGCAGTTCTGGAAACACCATATATTTT. This gives the protein CASSGGSSGNTIYF. This chain connects TRBV6-5 to TRBJ1-3; TRBD1 agrees at 8 bases. The CDR3 is 14 residues long. With 8 bases clipped from V and 1 base from J, the junction kept 4 bases outside the gene matches. Germline CDR1 is MNHEY and CDR2 is SVGAGI.

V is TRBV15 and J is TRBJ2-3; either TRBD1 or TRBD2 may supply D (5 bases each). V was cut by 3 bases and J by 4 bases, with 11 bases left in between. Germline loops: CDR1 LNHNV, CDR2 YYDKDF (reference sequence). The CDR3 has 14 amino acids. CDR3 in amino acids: CATSSPRGADTQYF. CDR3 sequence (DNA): TGTGCCACCAGCAGCCCCCGAGGGGCAGATACGCAGTATTTT. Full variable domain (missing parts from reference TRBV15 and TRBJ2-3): DAMVIQNPRYQVTQFGKPVTLSCSQTLNHNVMYWYQQKSSQAPKLLFHYYDKDFNNEADTPDNFQSRRPNTSFCFLDIRSPGLGDTAMYLCATSSPRGADTQYFGPGTRLTVL.

The CDR3 sequence: CASSYAMLYGYTF. Here the CDR3 DNA reads TGTGCCAGCAGTTACGCCATGCTCTATGGCTACACCTTC. The chain is built from TRBV6-5 and TRBJ1-2; no definite D call. V lost 2 bases and J lost 4, with 8 bases in between. There are 13 residues in the CDR3. The germline V gene has CDR1 MNHEY and CDR2 SVGAGI.

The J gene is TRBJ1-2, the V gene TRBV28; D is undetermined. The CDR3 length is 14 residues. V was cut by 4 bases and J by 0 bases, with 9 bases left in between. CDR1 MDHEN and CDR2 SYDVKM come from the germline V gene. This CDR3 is CASSCHQSNYGYTF. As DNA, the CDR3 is TGTGCCAGCAGTTGTCACCAGTCTAACTATGGCTACACCTTC.

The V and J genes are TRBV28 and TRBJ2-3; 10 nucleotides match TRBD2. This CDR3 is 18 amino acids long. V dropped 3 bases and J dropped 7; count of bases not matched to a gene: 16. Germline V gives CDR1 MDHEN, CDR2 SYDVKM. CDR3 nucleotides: TGTGCCAGCAGTTTTCGGGGTCTGCTAGCGGGAGATGCTAATACGCAGTATTTT. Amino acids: CASSFRGLLAGDANTQYF.

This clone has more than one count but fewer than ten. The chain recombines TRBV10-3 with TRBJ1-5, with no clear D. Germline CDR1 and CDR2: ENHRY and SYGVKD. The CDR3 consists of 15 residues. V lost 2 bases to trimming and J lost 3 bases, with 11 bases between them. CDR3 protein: CAISERIDTNQPQHF. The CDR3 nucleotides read TGTGCCATCAGTGAGAGAATTGACACCAATCAGCCCCAGCATTTT.

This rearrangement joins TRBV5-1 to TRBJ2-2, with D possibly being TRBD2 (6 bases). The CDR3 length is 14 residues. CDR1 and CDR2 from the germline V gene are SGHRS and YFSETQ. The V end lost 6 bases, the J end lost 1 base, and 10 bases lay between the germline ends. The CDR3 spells CASKEEGNTGELFF. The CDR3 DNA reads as TGCGCCAGCAAAGAGGAGGGGAACACCGGGGAGCTGTTTTTT.

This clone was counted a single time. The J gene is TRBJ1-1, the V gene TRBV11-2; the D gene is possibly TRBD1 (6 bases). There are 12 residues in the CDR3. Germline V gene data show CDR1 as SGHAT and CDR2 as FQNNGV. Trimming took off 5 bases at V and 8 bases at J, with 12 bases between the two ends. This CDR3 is CASSNRVIEAFF. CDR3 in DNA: TGTGCCAGCAGCAACAGGGTAATCGAAGCTTTCTTT. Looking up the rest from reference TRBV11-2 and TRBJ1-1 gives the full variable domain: EAGVAQSPRYKIIEKRQSVAFWCNPISGHATLYWYQQILGQGPKLLIQFQNNGVVDDSQLPKDRFSAERLKGVDSTLKIQPAKLEDSAVYLCASSNRVIEAFFGQGTRLTVV.

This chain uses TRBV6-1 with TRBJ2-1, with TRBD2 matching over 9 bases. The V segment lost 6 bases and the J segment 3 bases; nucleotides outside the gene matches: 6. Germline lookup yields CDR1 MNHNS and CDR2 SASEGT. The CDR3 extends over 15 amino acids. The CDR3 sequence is CASSLSGRSYNEQFF. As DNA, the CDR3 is TGTGCCAGCAGCCTTAGCGGGAGAAGCTACAATGAGCAGTTCTTC.

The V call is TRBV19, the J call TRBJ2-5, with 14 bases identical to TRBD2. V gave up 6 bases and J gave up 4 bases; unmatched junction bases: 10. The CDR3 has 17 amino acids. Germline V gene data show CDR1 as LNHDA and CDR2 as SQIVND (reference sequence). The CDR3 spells CASSSRGLAGGPETQYF. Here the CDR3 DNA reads TGTGCCAGTAGCTCCCGCGGACTAGCGGGGGGTCCAGAGACCCAGTACTTC. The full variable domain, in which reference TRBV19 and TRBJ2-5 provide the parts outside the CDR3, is DGGITQSPKYLFRKEGQNVTLSCEQNLNHDAMYWYRQDPGQGLRLIYYSQIVNDFQKGDIAEGYSVSREKKESFPLTVTSAQKNPTAFYLCASSSRGLAGGPETQYFGPGTRLLVL.

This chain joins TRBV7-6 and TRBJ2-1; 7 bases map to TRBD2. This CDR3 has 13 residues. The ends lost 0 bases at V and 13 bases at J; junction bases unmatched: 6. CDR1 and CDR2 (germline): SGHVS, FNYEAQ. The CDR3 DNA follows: TGTGCCAGCAGCTTAGCAGCTTCGGGACTACAGTTCTTC. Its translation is CASSLAASGLQFF.

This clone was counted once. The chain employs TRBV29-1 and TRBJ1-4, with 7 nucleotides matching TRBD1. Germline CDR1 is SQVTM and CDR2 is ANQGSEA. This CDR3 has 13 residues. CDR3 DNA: TGCAGGCCACAGGGGCTAGGTGGTGAAAAACTGTTTTTT. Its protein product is CRPQGLGGEKLFF. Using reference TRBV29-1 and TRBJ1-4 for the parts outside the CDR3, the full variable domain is SAVISQKPSRDICQRGTSLTIQCQVDSQVTMMFWYRQQPGQSLTLIATANQGSEATYESGFVIDKFPISRPNLTFSTLTVSNMSPEDSSIYLCRPQGLGGEKLFFGSGTQLSVL.